This T cell receptor (beta chain) was sequenced during a study of cytomegalovirus exposure and HLA in healthy donors (TCRdb year 2017). For the wider study: According to an earlier analysis of around 600 of the donors, 150 million to 200 million T cells yielded 120 million or so unique TCR beta sequences and 250 to 350 Gb of sequence data. An early release covering 550 to 700 HLA-typed donors comprised approximately 300 gigabases of sequencing data and approximately 85 million unique TCR sequences. Across around 400 genotyped donors of the cohort, an average of roughly 250,000 unique TCR beta nucleotide sequences per donor were sequenced, and roughly 18% of those sequences were non-productive. Among the roughly 390 genotyped donors, around 81% belonged to the genetic ancestry cluster associated with self-reported Caucasian donors. The study aimed to test whether signatures of past pathogen exposure could be identified by cataloging public T cell receptors. A later genetic analysis used genome-wide SNP genotypes for about 65% of the roughly 700 donors, treating that subset as a discovery cohort. Every discovery cohort repertoire had been produced on one sequencing platform. A later analysis re-analyzed previously published TCR beta repertoires from 666 donors and added high-resolution HLA genotyping to study TCR occurrence patterns. Typing coverage varied by locus: roughly 620-640 donors for A, B, C, DRB1 and DQB1; roughly 520 for DQA1; over 600 for DPA1; 450 to 480 for DPB1. In the later analysis, no new phenotypic data were used to find candidate immune exposures; instead, reliance was placed on TCR beta sequences and their occurrence across donors. HLA typing included class I and class II loci at four-digit resolution. The study used immunosequencing to profile the T cell repertoires of about 670 subjects and linked those repertoires to cytomegalovirus serostatus. The study combined high-throughput TCR immunosequencing, statistical association of individual TCRs with disease status, and machine learning to predict cytomegalovirus infection status. A separate validation cohort of approximately 120 different subjects was used in addition to the approximately 610-subject first cohort. Alongside the repertoire data, information on donor age, sex, ethnicity and CMV serostatus was compiled. Roughly 5 DR-DQ haplotypes were treated as single units for association and clustering because of strong linkage in the cohort. To decide whether each TCR beta V gene segment behaved as functional or pseudogenic, an earlier analysis of over 500 of the donors relied on high-throughput TCR beta sequencing. General study outcomes and caveats: At a false discovery rate of 0.05, a later analysis linked under 20,000 TCR beta sequences to specific HLA alleles. An earlier analysis of approximately 590 of the donors showed that most TCR beta V segments appeared in productive rearrangements either about 87% or about 30% of the time, which broadly matched IMGT annotations. The 87-base-pair reads could not distinguish some IMGT-functional V segments, including TRBV6-2 and TRBV6-3, so those segments were excluded. The presence/absence analyses assumed that sequencing depth was roughly uniform across donors, and that assumption may not be true. Because HLA typing was missing for some donors at each locus, association tests included only the typed subset. In vitro tests confirmed that a few of the cytomegalovirus-associated TCR beta chains recognize cytomegalovirus antigens. A cluster of highly shared sequence variants was judged likely to represent a technical artifact of the sequencing pipeline. The study listed 150 to 200 TCR beta chains as associated with cytomegalovirus. The only immune exposure information available for the cohort was CMV serostatus. In a later analysis, HLA-associated TCR beta chains showed more clonal expansion and lower generation probabilities than non-associated chains that were equally common. While some public TCRs were present in many individuals, most TCR sequences turned up only very rarely across donors. Because counts were too low, seventeen rarely observed V segments, including chromosome 9 orphons, were excluded from the earlier analysis of several hundred of the donors. According to the authors, the approach could potentially be generalized to other disease states and immunological phenotypes. Linkage disequilibrium might explain the correlated functional status among segregating V segments, but an unknown experimental factor could not be excluded. Several of the top co-occurrence clusters appeared to be linked to parvovirus B19, influenza, CMV and Epstein-Barr virus, according to a later analysis. An association between a missense DCLRE1C variant and V-gene and J-gene trimming of TCR beta chains was found in a later genetic analysis and replicated in an independent cohort. In both the original and validation cohorts, the classifier was reported to diagnose cytomegalovirus status with high specificity and sensitivity. In a later analysis, most CMV-associated TCR beta chains were found to appear HLA-restricted, with HLA associations seemingly driven largely by CMV exposure. A later genetic analysis reported fewer N-insertions in productive TCRs among donors in an Asian-associated ancestry cluster than the roughly 650-donor mean. When HLA alleles, especially DR and DQ, strongly co-occurred, TCR associations were difficult to assign to individual alleles. A later analysis found that TCR association rates varied across HLA loci, with DRB1 alleles showing the most associated TCRs and HLA-C alleles the fewest. The cohort was sequenced for TCR beta chains only, and without alpha or paired-chain data the features that could be detected were limited. A further reported finding was that TCR beta sequences accurately predicted the HLA-A and HLA-B alleles for most subjects in the first cohort.

Unmatched junction bases come to 7, with V trimmed by 9 bases and J by 0 bases. From cysteine to phenylalanine, the CDR3 is 15 amino acids long. Kept here is only the CDR3 DNA, which spans 45 bases and is read in frame from base 1. The germline V gene encodes CDR1 WNHNN and CDR2 SYGVQD (reference sequence). This clone was seen many times. It lacks a known antigen. No base qualities exist here, and no much larger clone lies one base off it. The protocol used for the library was the immunoSEQ multiplex PCR assay. For the multiplex PCR, a mixture combining 60 forward primers for TCR Vbeta segments and 13 reverse primers for TCR Jbeta segments was used. A multiplex PCR assay on genomic DNA amplified the CDR3 region of rearranged TCR beta genes. Amplified TCR beta libraries were sequenced as 87-base-pair reads on the Illumina HiSeq System. The study's processing was this. In a later analysis, about 80 million unique TCR beta chains were counted across the 690 or so repertoires, and roughly 11 million of these chains were shared by at least two donors. Raw reads were error-corrected and collapsed into unique sequences with a nearest-neighbor algorithm that merged closely related sequences to remove PCR and sequencing errors. To assign V, D and J gene segments, CDR3 sequences were aligned to IMGT reference sequences. For a sequence to be retained, at least a six-nucleotide match to both a V gene segment and a J gene segment was required. Rearrangements were classified as productive when the CDR3 lacked stop codons and remained in frame with V and J, and all other rearrangements were classified as non-productive. CDR3 was defined by IMGT convention, running from the second conserved V-encoded cysteine to the conserved J-encoded phenylalanine. The earlier analysis of fewer than 700 of the donors excluded sequences that lacked an unambiguous match to a single V gene segment. An earlier analysis of a few hundred of the donors classified V segments as functional when productive rearrangements were above 56.7% and as segregating when the standard deviation between donors was above 5%. A statistical classification framework was built for diagnosing cytomegalovirus status from the catalog of TCR beta chain sequences. In a later analysis, V and J genes were assigned by comparing TCR nucleotide sequences against IMGT/GENE-DB human TR gene sequences. Using the TCRdist pipeline, a later analysis assigned CDR3 sequences along with most-parsimonious VDJ recombination scenarios. A later analysis defined each TCR beta chain by its CDR3 amino acid sequence plus V-gene family, and excluded reads lacking a unique V-gene family. To address suspected cross-contamination and a sequencing artifact, a later analysis removed roughly 640 highly shared, low-generation-probability nucleotide sequences. In a later analysis, a clonal expansion index for each public chain was calculated from normalized within-repertoire ranks of inferred template counts. A later analysis computed generation probabilities with a VDJ recombination model fitted to out-of-frame rearrangements, and checked the results against IGoR. A later analysis scored TCR-TCR, TCR-HLA and TCR-CMV co-occurrence with hypergeometric tests, applying a repertoire-size bias correction to TCR pairs. To estimate false discovery rates, a later analysis permuted the HLA or CMV assignments 20 times. A later analysis grouped co-occurring TCRs with DBSCAN, adding TCRdist sequence similarity when clustering within HLA-allele-positive subsets. Repertoires with fewer than 30,000 or more than 120,000 public chains were left out of co-occurrence clustering, as were a handful of repertoires with anomalous nucleotide sharing. Not all clones reach the TCRdb copy of this immuneACCESS table, which keeps in-frame sequences only. Checked studies attribute under half of the gap to unresolved V genes and leave the rest unexplained. Clonal size and the V and J genes are those of that table, whereas D and trimming came from the DNA. The sample profile shows 140,000 to 150,000 clones; roughly 10% of them were found once. Of the sample, 1.8% is held by the ten largest clones.

The cohort was made up of around 720 healthy bone marrow donors. Cohort members were all nominally healthy when sampled, although unrecorded immune exposures were likely present. The donor tested CMV seronegative, placing the donor among the 350 or so seronegative members of the cohort. A peripheral blood sample was provided by each donor, and peripheral blood mononuclear cells were used for TCR beta sequencing. The Qiagen DNeasy Blood Extraction Kit was used to extract genomic DNA from the blood cell samples. Sample: PBMCs. The origin of this receptor is a man over 45 in good health and CMV-seronegative. Recombination linked TRBV10-1 to TRBJ2-5, and TRBD2 matches 10 of the central bases. The sequence in DNA is TGCGCCAGTACACCCGGGACTAGCGACCAAGAGACCCAGTACTTC. The resulting protein is CASTPGTSDQETQYF.